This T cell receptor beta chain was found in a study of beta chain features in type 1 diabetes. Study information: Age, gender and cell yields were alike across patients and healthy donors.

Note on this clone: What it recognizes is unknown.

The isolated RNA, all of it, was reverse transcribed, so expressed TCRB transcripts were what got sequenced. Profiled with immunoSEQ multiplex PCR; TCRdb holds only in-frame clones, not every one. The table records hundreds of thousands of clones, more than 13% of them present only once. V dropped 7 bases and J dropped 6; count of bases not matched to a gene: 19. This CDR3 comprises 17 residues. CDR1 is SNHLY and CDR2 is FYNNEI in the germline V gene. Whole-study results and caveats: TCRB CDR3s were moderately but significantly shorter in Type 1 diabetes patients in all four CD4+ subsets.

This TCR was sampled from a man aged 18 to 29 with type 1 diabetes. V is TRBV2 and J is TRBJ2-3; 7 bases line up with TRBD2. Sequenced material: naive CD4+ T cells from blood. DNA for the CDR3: TGTGCCAGCAACCCTCACCGGGGTGCGGGGGTGGGTGATACGCAGTATTTT. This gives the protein CASNPHRGAGVGDTQYF.